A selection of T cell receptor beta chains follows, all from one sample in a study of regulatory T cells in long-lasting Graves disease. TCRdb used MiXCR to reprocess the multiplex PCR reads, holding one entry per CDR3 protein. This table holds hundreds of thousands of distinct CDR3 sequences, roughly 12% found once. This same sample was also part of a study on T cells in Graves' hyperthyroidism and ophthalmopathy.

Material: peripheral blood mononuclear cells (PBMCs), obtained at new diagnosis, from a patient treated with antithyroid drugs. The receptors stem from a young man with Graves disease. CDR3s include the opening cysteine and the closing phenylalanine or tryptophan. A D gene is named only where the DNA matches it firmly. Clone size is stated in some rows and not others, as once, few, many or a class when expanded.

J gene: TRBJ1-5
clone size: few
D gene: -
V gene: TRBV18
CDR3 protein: CASSPQPVRGAFNQPQHF
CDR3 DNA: TGTGCCAGCTCACCCCAGCCGGTGCGGGGGGCCTTTAATCAGCCCCAGCATTTT

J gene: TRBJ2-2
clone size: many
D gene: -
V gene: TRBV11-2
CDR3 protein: CASSFRGVGELFF
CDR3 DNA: TGTGCCAGCAGCTTCAGGGGGGTCGGGGAGCTGTTTTTT

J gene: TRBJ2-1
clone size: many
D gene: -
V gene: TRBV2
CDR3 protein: CASSEEGVAYNEQFF
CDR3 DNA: TGTGCCAGCAGTGAAGAAGGGGTCGCCTACAATGAGCAGTTCTTC

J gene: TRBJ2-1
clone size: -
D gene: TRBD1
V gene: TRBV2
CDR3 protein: CASSAGTDSEQFF
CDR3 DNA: TGTGCCAGCAGTGCCGGGACAGACAGTGAGCAGTTCTTC

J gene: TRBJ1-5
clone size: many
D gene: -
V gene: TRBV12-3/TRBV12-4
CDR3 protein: CASSLGRVVNQPQHF
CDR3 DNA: TGTGCCAGCAGTTTAGGCAGGGTAGTGAATCAGCCCCAGCATTTT

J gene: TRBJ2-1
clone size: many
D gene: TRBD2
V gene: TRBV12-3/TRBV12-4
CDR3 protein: CASSRSRSGVYNEQFF
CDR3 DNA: TGTGCCAGCAGTCGCAGTCGGAGCGGGGTGTACAATGAGCAGTTCTTC

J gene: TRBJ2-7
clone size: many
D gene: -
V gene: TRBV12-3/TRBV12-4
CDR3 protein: CASSPRGGISYEQYF
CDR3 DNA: TGTGCCAGCAGCCCCAGAGGCGGAATCTCCTACGAGCAGTACTTC

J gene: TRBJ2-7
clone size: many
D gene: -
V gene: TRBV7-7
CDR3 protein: CASSSGHRGEQYF
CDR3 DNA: TGTGCCAGCAGCTCGGGACACCGCGGGGAGCAGTACTTC

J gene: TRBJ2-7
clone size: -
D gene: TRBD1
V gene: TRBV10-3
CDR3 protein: CAVTGVYEQYF
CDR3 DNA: TGTGCCGTCACAGGGGTCTACGAGCAGTACTTC

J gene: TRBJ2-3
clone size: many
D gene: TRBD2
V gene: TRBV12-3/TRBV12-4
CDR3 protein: CASNPTWTRSVTDTQYF
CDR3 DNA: TGTGCCAGCAACCCTACATGGACTAGATCGGTTACAGATACGCAGTATTTT

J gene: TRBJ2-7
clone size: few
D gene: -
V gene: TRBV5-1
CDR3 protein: CASSSKLSYGGTAYEQYF
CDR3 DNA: TGCGCCAGCAGCTCAAAATTATCTTACGGCGGGACCGCCTACGAGCAGTACTTC

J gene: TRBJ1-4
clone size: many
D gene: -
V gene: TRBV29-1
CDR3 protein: CSGGNRVEKLFF
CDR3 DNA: TGCAGCGGCGGGAACAGAGTTGAAAAACTGTTTTTT

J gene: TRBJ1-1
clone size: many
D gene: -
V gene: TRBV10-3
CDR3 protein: CAIKDRGLNTEAFF
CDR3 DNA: TGTGCCATCAAGGATCGCGGTCTGAACACTGAAGCTTTCTTT

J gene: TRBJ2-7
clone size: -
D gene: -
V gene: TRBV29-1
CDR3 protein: CSVKEGASYEQYF
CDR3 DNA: TGCAGCGTTAAGGAGGGGGCAAGCTACGAGCAGTACTTC

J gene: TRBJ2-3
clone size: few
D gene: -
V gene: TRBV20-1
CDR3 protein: CSARAGTSTDTQYF
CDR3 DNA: TGCAGTGCTAGAGCCGGGACTAGCACAGATACGCAGTATTTT

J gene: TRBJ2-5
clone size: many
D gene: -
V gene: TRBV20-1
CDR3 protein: CSAYYPGQETQYF
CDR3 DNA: TGCAGTGCTTATTACCCAGGGCAAGAGACCCAGTACTTC

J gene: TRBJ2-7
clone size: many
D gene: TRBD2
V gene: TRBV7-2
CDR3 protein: CASSLAIRTSGKMEQYF
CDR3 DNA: TGTGCCAGCAGCTTAGCGATTCGGACTAGCGGGAAGATGGAGCAGTACTTC

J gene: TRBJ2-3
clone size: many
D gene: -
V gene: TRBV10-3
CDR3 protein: CAISEGLNTQYF
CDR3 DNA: TGTGCCATCAGTGAGGGGTTAAATACGCAGTATTTT

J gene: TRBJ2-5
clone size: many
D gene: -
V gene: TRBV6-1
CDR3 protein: CASNSPPGRDEETQYF
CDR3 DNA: TGTGCCAGCAACTCCCCCCCGGGGCGGGACGAAGAGACCCAGTACTTC

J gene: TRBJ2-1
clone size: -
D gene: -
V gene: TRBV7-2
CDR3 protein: CASSRGQRLSEQFF
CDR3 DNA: TGTGCCAGCAGCCGCGGCCAGCGGCTAAGTGAGCAGTTCTTC

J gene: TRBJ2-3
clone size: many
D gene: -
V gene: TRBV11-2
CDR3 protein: CASSLGGGSSTDTQYF
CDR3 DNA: TGTGCCAGCAGCCTTGGGGGCGGGAGCTCCACAGATACGCAGTATTTT

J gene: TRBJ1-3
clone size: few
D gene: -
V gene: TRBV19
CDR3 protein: CASSRVDSGNTIYF
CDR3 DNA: TGTGCCAGTAGTAGGGTCGACTCTGGAAACACCATATATTTT

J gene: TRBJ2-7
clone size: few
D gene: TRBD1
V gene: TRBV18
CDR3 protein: CASSLAGTGGSYEQYF
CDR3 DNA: TGTGCCAGCTCATTGGCCGGGACAGGGGGCTCCTACGAGCAGTACTTC

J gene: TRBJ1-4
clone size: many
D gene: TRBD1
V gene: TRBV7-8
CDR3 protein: CASSPQTGATNEKLFF
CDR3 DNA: TGTGCCAGCAGCCCTCAAACAGGGGCAACTAATGAAAAACTGTTTTTT

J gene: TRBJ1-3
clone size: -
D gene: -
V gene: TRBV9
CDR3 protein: CASSPADGRRHGNTIYF
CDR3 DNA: TGTGCCAGCAGCCCGGCTGACGGACGCCGGCATGGAAACACCATATATTTT

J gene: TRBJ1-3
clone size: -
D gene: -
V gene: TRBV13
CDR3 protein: CASSRGRNTIYF
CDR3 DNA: TGTGCCAGCAGCAGGGGTAGAAACACCATATATTTT

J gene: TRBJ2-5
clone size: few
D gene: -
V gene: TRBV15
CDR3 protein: CATSLSRGIGETQYF
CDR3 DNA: TGTGCCACCAGCCTCTCTCGCGGGATAGGGGAGACCCAGTACTTC

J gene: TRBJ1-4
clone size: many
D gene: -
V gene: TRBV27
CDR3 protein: CASSDRRFEKLFF
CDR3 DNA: TGTGCCAGCAGCGACAGGAGGTTTGAAAAACTGTTTTTT

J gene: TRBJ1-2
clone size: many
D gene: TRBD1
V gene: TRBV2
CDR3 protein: CASSEALQGISGYTF
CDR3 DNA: TGTGCCAGCAGTGAAGCGCTACAGGGGATAAGTGGCTACACCTTC

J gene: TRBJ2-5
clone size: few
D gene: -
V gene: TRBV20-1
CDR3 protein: CSAQSPAGGETQYF
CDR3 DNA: TGCAGTGCCCAGTCCCCGGCAGGGGGGGAGACCCAGTACTTC

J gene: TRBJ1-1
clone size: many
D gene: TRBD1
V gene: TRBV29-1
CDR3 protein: CSVEVTGAGEAFF
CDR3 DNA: TGCAGCGTTGAAGTTACAGGGGCAGGTGAAGCTTTCTTT

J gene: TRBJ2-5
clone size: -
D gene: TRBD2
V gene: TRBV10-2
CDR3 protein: CASSSGTSGSRMETQYF
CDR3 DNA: TGCGCCAGCAGCTCCGGGACTAGCGGGAGCAGGATGGAGACCCAGTACTTC

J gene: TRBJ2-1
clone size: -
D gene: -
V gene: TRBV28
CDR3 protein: CASSFRTAGWRGQFF
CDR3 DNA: TGTGCCAGCAGTTTTCGAACAGCGGGCTGGAGGGGGCAGTTCTTC

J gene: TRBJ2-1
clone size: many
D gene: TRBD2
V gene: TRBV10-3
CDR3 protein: CAISERGTSDNNEQFF
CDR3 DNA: TGTGCCATCAGTGAAAGGGGGACTAGCGATAACAATGAGCAGTTCTTC

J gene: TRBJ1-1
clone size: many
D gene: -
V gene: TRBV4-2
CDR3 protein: CASSQDSPNTEAFF
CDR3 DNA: TGTGCCAGCAGCCAAGATAGTCCTAACACTGAAGCTTTCTTT

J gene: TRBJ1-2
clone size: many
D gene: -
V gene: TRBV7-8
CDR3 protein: CASSLSRLNYGYTF
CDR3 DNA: TGTGCCAGCAGCTTATCAAGGCTTAACTATGGCTACACCTTC

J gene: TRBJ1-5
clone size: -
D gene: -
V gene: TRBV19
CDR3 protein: CASSMNGQGSAQHF
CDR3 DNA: TGTGCCAGTAGTATGAACGGCCAAGGATCGGCCCAGCATTTT

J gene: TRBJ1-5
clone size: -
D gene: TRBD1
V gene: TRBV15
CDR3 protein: CATSRDLGTGVNQPQHF
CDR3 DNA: TGTGCCACCAGCAGAGATCTCGGGACAGGGGTTAACCAGCCCCAGCATTTT

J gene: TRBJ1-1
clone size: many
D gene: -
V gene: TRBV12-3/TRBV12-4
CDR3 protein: CASRPEGTTEAFF
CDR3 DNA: TGTGCCAGCAGACCTGAGGGAACCACTGAAGCTTTCTTT

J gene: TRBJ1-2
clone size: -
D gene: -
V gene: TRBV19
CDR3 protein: CASSTRTERAYGYTF
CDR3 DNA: TGTGCCAGTAGTACCCGGACAGAGCGAGCCTATGGCTACACCTTC